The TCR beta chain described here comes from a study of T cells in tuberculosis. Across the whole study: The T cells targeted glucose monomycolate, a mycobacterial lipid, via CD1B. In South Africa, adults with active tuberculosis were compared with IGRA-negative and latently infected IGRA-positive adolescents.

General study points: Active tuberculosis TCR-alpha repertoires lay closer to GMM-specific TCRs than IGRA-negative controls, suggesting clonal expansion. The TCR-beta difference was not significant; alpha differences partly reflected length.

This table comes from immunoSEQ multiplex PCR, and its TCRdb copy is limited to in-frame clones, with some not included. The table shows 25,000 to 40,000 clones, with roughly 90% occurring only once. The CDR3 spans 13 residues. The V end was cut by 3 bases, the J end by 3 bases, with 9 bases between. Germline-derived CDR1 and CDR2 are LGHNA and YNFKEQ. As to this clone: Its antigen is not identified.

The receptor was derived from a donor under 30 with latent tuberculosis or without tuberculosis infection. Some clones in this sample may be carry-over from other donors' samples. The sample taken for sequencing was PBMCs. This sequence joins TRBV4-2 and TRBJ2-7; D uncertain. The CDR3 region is CASSQGDFYEQYF. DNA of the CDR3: TGTGCCAGCAGCCAGGGTGACTTCTACGAGCAGTACTTC.